The 26 T cell receptor beta chains presented below share a single source sample, sequenced in a study of chemoradiotherapy in HPV16-positive cancers. Sequencing used immunoSEQ multiplex PCR; TCRdb keeps in-frame clones, though not all of them. The sample has approximately 12,000 clones, about three quarters seen once; the top ten hold roughly 8.3%. The specimen was collected from a patient who underwent chemoradiotherapy. These TCRs come from a human donor with HPV-associated anogenital cancer.

The J gene is TRBJ2-7, the V gene TRBV5-5; D tentatively fits TRBD1 or TRBD2 (5 bases each). V was trimmed by 6 bases and J by 1 base, leaving 14 bases between them. Germline V gene sequence: CDR1 SGHKS, CDR2 YYEKEE (reference sequence). CDR3 length: 14 residues. The CDR3 nucleotides read TGTGCCAGCAACTTCAGGGACGTTTCCTACGAGCAGTACTTC. It specifies CASNFRDVSYEQYF.

This clone is labeled as medium-sized. This rearrangement joins TRBV6-1 to TRBJ2-1, with D uncertain. V was clipped by 6 bases and J by 6 bases, with 12 bases between them. The CDR3 extends over 13 amino acids. Looked up from germline, CDR1 is MNHNS and CDR2 is SASEGT. CDR3 sequence reads: CASSPDEVNEQFF. CDR3 sequence (DNA): TGTGCCAGCAGCCCCGACGAAGTCAATGAGCAGTTCTTC.

This clone was seen more than once but under ten times. V usage is TRBV29-1 and J usage is TRBJ1-2, with D possibly TRBD1 on 5 matching bases. Per the germline V gene, CDR1 is SQVTM and CDR2 is ANQGSEA. This CDR3 has 13 residues. V lost 6 bases and J 8 bases, leaving 19 bases between the germline ends. CDR3 nucleotide sequence: TGCAGCGTGGCCGGGACCGCCCTAGAGGGCTACACCTTC. Its translation is CSVAGTALEGYTF.

The chain has TRBV28 and TRBJ2-3; D is unresolved. Trimming pared 4 bases from V and 1 base from J, leaving 12 bases between. Germline V gene data show CDR1 as MDHEN and CDR2 as SYDVKM. The CDR3 is 15 amino acids. CDR3 sequence reads: CASSSTLSRTDTQYF. In nucleotides, the CDR3 is TGTGCCAGCAGTTCAACACTTAGCCGCACAGATACGCAGTATTTT.

V gene TRBV2 combines with J gene TRBJ1-5, with D tentatively TRBD1 (6 bases). Germline CDR1 reads SNHLY; CDR2 reads FYNNEI. This CDR3 region has 16 residues. V was shortened by 3 bases and J by 4 bases, with 16 bases between the two germline ends. The DNA for the CDR3 is TGTGCCAGCAGTGATTTGGGGGCTACTTCTAATCAGCCCCAGCATTTT. Residues: CASSDLGATSNQPQHF.

The gene calls are TRBV5-1 and TRBJ2-2, with 7 bases identical to TRBD1. The CDR3 contains 16 residues. The germline gives CDR1 SGHRS, CDR2 YFSETQ. V lost 0 bases and J lost 2; bases outside the gene matches: 4. The CDR3 sequence is CASSLVKGANTGELFF. CDR3 in DNA: TGCGCCAGCAGCTTGGTAAAGGGGGCAAACACCGGGGAGCTGTTTTTT.

The genes are TRBV5-5 and TRBJ2-3; possible D gene TRBD2, 6 bases. The CDR3 is 15 residues long. Germline CDR1 reads SGHKS; CDR2 reads YYEKEE (reference sequence). Between the trimmed V and J ends, which lost 3 bases and 3 bases, there was a span of 14 bases. The CDR3 sequence is CASSYSGVGTDTQYF. The CDR3 DNA follows: TGTGCCAGCAGCTATAGCGGAGTGGGTACAGATACGCAGTATTTT.

This clone was counted once. This chain uses TRBV7-2 with TRBJ2-7, with 9 bases lining up with TRBD2. The CDR3 consists of 13 residues. V was pared by 5 bases and J by 5 bases, with 4 bases of the junction left unmatched. The germline V gene encodes CDR1 SGHTA and CDR2 FQGNSA. CDR3 region: CASSPSSGNEQYF. CDR3 DNA sequence: TGTGCCAGCAGCCCCTCTAGCGGGAACGAGCAGTACTTC. The variable domain in full, completed from reference TRBV7-2 and TRBJ2-7, reads GAGVSQSPSNKVTEKGKDVELRCDPISGHTALYWYRQSLGQGLEFLIYFQGNSAPDKSGLPSDRFSAERTGGSVSTLTIQRTQQEDSAVYLCASSPSSGNEQYFGPGTRLTVT.

The genes are TRBV18 and TRBJ2-5; tentatively, D is TRBD2 (5 bases). The V end lost 3 bases, the J end lost 5 bases, and 7 bases lay between the germline ends. The length of the CDR3 is 12 residues. Germline CDR1 KGHSH, CDR2 LQKENI. In DNA, the CDR3 is TGTGCCAGCTCACCTGGAGGCGAGACCCAGTACTTC. This translates into CASSPGGETQYF. Together with reference TRBV18 and TRBJ2-5, the CDR3 gives the full variable domain: NAGVMQNPRHLVRRRGQEARLRCSPMKGHSHVYWYRQLPEEGLKFMVYLQKENIIDESGMPKERFSAEFPKEGPSILRIQQVVRGDSAAYFCASSPGGETQYFGPGTRLLVL.

The chain recombines TRBV28 with TRBJ2-7, with TRBD2 matching over 16 bases. From germline, CDR1 is MDHEN and CDR2 SYDVKM. The V segment lost 4 bases and the J segment 2 bases; nucleotides outside the gene matches: 5. There are 17 residues in the CDR3. CDR3 sequence reads: CASSSGTSGRGAYEQYF. CDR3 nucleotide sequence: TGTGCCAGCAGTTCCGGGACTAGCGGGAGGGGGGCCTACGAGCAGTACTTC.

This chain links TRBV7-8 with TRBJ2-7; D not certain. V gave up 2 bases and J gave up 1 base, with 9 bases separating them. This CDR3 spans 14 amino acids. CDR1 is SGHVS and CDR2 is FQNEAQ in the germline V gene. The CDR3 nucleotides read TGTGCCAGCAGCTTACGGACGGAATCCTACGAGCAGTACTTC. It yields the protein CASSLRTESYEQYF.

V gene TRBV9 combines with J gene TRBJ1-2, with D uncertain. V lost 0 bases and J lost 2, with 8 bases in between. Germline CDR1 SGDLS, CDR2 YYNGEE. This CDR3 spans 14 amino acids. The CDR3 here is CASSVGEPNYGYTF. The DNA for the CDR3 is TGTGCCAGCAGCGTAGGGGAGCCGAACTATGGCTACACCTTC.

This chain's CDR3 is CSVEDGDGFFYGYTF. The CDR3 DNA follows: TGCAGCGTTGAAGATGGCGACGGCTTCTTCTATGGCTACACCTTC. V gene TRBV29-1 combines with J gene TRBJ1-2; D ambiguous. This CDR3 has 15 amino acids. CDR1 and CDR2 from the germline V gene are SQVTM and ANQGSEA. Trimming stripped 0 bases from V and 4 bases from J, with 15 bases between. Full variable domain (missing parts from reference TRBV29-1 and TRBJ1-2): SAVISQKPSRDICQRGTSLTIQCQVDSQVTMMFWYRQQPGQSLTLIATANQGSEATYESGFVIDKFPISRPNLTFSTLTVSNMSPEDSSIYLCSVEDGDGFFYGYTFGSGTRLTVV.

This clone occurred a few times. The V gene is TRBV20-1, the J gene TRBJ2-1, with D hard to call. This CDR3 is 10 amino acids long. From germline, CDR1 is DFQATT and CDR2 SNEGSKA (reference sequence). The V end lost 3 bases, the J end lost 8 bases, and 5 bases lay between the germline ends. DNA of the CDR3: TGCAGTGCTAGGAACTATGAGCAGTTCTTC. Its translation: CSARNYEQFF.

The chain has TRBV18 and TRBJ2-5; D might be TRBD2 (5 bases). CDR1 is KGHSH and CDR2 is LQKENI in the germline V gene. The ends were cut back, 6 bases at V and 0 bases at J, with 11 bases in the middle. The CDR3 runs 14 residues. In DNA form, the CDR3 reads TGTGCCAGCTCGACTACTGCGTACCAAGAGACCCAGTACTTC. It codes for CASSTTAYQETQYF.

In its sample, this clone was seen a few times. The chain couples TRBV5-4 to TRBJ1-3; D may be TRBD1 (6 bases). The length of the CDR3 is 16 residues. Deletions cut 4 bases from V and 1 base from J, with 15 bases between. From germline, CDR1 is SGHNT and CDR2 YYREEE (reference sequence). CDR3 sequence (DNA): TGTGCCAGCAGCGCAACATACAGGGAGTCTGGAAACACCATATATTTT. It specifies CASSATYRESGNTIYF.

The chain couples TRBV20-1 to TRBJ1-1; no reliable D call. With 4 bases removed from V and 2 bases from J, the gap between germline ends came to 5 bases. The CDR3 has 11 residues. Germline V CDR1 and CDR2: DFQATT, SNEGSKA (reference sequence). CDR3 in DNA: TGCAGTGCTACGGACAACACTGAAGCTTTCTTT. Its protein is CSATDNTEAFF.

This clone was found a few times. The rearrangement uses TRBV27 and TRBJ2-1, with unresolved D. Germline CDR1 MNHEY, CDR2 SMNVEV (reference sequence). This CDR3 comprises 14 residues. V was clipped by 5 bases and J by 0 bases, with 8 bases between them. CDR3 sequence: CASSRESSYNEQFF. DNA for the CDR3: TGTGCCAGCAGTAGAGAGAGCTCCTACAATGAGCAGTTCTTC.

The rearrangement joins TRBV10-3 to TRBJ2-1; either TRBD1 or TRBD2 may supply D (5 bases each). The CDR3 spans 14 residues. CDR1 and CDR2 from the germline V gene are ENHRY and SYGVKD. Between the trimmed V and J ends, which lost 2 bases and 9 bases, there was a span of 14 bases. The CDR3 region has the DNA TGTGCCATCAGTGAGCATGGGGGTCTAGGTGAGCAGTTCTTC. This sequence encodes CAISEHGGLGEQFF.

The V and J genes are TRBV28 and TRBJ1-2; D not resolved. The CDR3 consists of 12 residues. V lost 6 bases and J lost 8, with 13 bases in between. Germline loops: CDR1 MDHEN, CDR2 SYDVKM. This chain's CDR3 is CASRTGVMGYTF. The CDR3 region has the DNA TGTGCCAGCAGGACCGGGGTCATGGGCTACACCTTC.

This chain links TRBV5-8 with TRBJ2-3; D gene ambiguous. This CDR3 is 13 amino acids long. Trimming pared 2 bases from V and 1 base from J, leaving 5 bases between. From germline, CDR1 is SGHTS and CDR2 YDEGEE. DNA of the CDR3: TGTGCCAGCAGCTTTGGAGGCACAGATACGCAGTATTTT. As protein: CASSFGGTDTQYF.

As to this clone: The junction departs from germline at one end; a sequencing error may be responsible. J is TRBJ2-1 and V is TRBV7-2; TRBD2 matches at 10 bases. CDR1 and CDR2 from the germline V gene are SGHTA and FQGNSA. The CDR3 length is 15 residues. The CDR3 coding sequence is TGTGCCAGCAGCGTAGCGGGAGGTTCCTACAATGAGCAGTTCTTC. As protein: CASSVAGGSYNEQFF.

V gene TRBV6-5 combines with J gene TRBJ2-7, with D perhaps TRBD2 (5 bases). The V end was cut by 7 bases, the J end by 3 bases, with 13 bases between. The germline V gene encodes CDR1 MNHEY and CDR2 SVGAGI. CDR3 length equals 13 residues. CDR3 region: CASNGPTSYEQYF. Written as DNA, the CDR3 is TGTGCCAGCAACGGACCTACTAGCTACGAGCAGTACTTC.

The rearrangement uses TRBV19 and TRBJ2-2; 10 nucleotides align to TRBD2. The germline gives CDR1 LNHDA, CDR2 SQIVND (reference sequence). There are 18 residues in the CDR3. J lost 2 bases, V lost 5 bases, and 11 bases had no gene match. CDR3 region: CASSLNSLAGVNTGELFF. The CDR3, as DNA: TGTGCCAGTAGTCTAAACTCGCTAGCGGGAGTTAACACCGGGGAGCTGTTTTTT.

This chain connects TRBV11-2 to TRBJ2-7; a weak D match, TRBD1 (6 bases). This CDR3 is built from 13 residues. With 1 base removed from V and 5 bases from J, the gap between germline ends came to 9 bases. Germline V CDR1 and CDR2: SGHAT, FQNNGV. As DNA, the CDR3 is TGTGCCAGCAGCTTAGTTGGACAGAACGAGCAGTACTTC. It encodes CASSLVGQNEQYF.

The V call is TRBV30, the J call TRBJ2-3; no reliable D call. Trimming removed 2 bases at V and 4 bases at J, with 4 bases between. From germline, CDR1 is GTSNPN and CDR2 SVGIG (reference sequence). The CDR3 is made up of 11 amino acids. Written as DNA, the CDR3 is TGTGCCTGGAGTAGCTCAGATACGCAGTATTTT. It translates to CAWSSSDTQYF.